A selection of T cell receptor beta chains follows, all from one sample in a study of cytomegalovirus exposure and HLA in healthy donors. Some clones are missing from TCRdb's copy, which holds only in-frame ones; the method was immunoSEQ multiplex PCR. The table lists 45,000 to 65,000 clones, 85% to 90% of them singletons. The sequenced sample was PBMCs. Source of these receptors: a woman aged 18-29 years in good health and CMV-seronegative. Both conserved end residues are part of each CDR3. D genes are given only for firm matches.

TRBV11-2	TRBD2	TRBJ2-7	CASSSAGGTSGTYEQYF	TGTGCCAGCAGCTCGGCGGGCGGGACTAGCGGGACCTACGAGCAGTACTTC
TRBV29-1	TRBD2	TRBJ2-3	CSSTSGSINTQYF	TGCAGCTCGACTAGCGGGAGTATAAATACGCAGTATTTT
TRBV6-5	TRBD2	TRBJ2-1	CASTIAGDAYNEQFF	TGTGCCAGCACAATAGCGGGGGACGCTTACAATGAGCAGTTCTTC
TRBV7-9	TRBD2	TRBJ2-3	CASSSGLALSTDTQYF	TGTGCCAGCAGCAGCGGACTAGCGCTTAGCACAGATACGCAGTATTTT
TRBV7-3	TRBD2	TRBJ2-1	CASSWGGGAENEQFF	TGTGCCAGCAGCTGGGGCGGGGGGGCGGAAAATGAGCAGTTCTTC
TRBV2	TRBD2	TRBJ2-1	CASTPGTSYNEQFF	TGTGCCAGCACACCCGGGACTAGCTACAATGAGCAGTTCTTC
TRBV7-2	NA	TRBJ2-7	CASSLTLALSYEQYF	TGTGCCAGCAGCTTAACACTAGCTCTATCCTACGAGCAGTACTTC
TRBV19	NA	TRBJ1-4	CASSAQGPRWKLFF	TGTGCCAGTAGTGCACAAGGCCCGAGGTGGAAACTGTTTTTT
TRBV28	NA	TRBJ1-1	CASSFPRVNTEAFF	TGTGCCAGCAGTTTTCCGCGGGTTAACACTGAAGCTTTCTTT
TRBV6-1	TRBD2	TRBJ2-3	CASSALLATPGRGTDTQYF	TGTGCCAGCAGTGCGCTACTAGCGACCCCAGGCCGAGGGACAGATACGCAGTATTTT